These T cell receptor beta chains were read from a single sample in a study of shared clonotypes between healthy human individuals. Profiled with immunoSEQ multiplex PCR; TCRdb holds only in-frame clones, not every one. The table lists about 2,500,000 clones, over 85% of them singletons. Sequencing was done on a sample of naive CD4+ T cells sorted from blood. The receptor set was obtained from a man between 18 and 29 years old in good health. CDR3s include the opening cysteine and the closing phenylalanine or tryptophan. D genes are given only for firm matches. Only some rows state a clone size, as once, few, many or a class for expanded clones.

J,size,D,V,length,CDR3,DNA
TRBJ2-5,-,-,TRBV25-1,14,CASSDTRTQETQYF,TGTGCCAGCAGTGACACTAGAACCCAAGAGACCCAGTACTTC
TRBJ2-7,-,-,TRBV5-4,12,CASSFDSYEQYF,TGTGCCAGCAGCTTCGACAGCTACGAGCAGTACTTC
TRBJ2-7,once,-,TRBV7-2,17,CASSLAGGPLLYGEQYF,TGTGCCAGCAGCTTAGCGGGGGGCCCCCTATTATATGGCGAGCAGTACTTC
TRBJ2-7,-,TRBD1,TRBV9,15,CASSVRDRGPYEQYF,TGTGCCAGCAGCGTGAGGGACAGGGGTCCCTACGAGCAGTACTTC
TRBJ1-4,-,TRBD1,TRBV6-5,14,CASSPDRGLEKLFF,TGTGCCAGCAGCCCCGACAGGGGGCTGGAAAAACTGTTTTTT
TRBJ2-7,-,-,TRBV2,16,CASSEAWRGREYEQYF,TGTGCCAGCAGTGAAGCATGGAGGGGGCGGGAATACGAGCAGTACTTC
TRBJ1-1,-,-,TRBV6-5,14,CASRQREVNTEAFF,TGTGCCAGCAGGCAAAGGGAGGTGAACACTGAAGCTTTCTTT
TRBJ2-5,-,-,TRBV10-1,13,CASSVRGQETQYF,TGCGCCAGCAGTGTTCGGGGGCAAGAGACCCAGTACTTC
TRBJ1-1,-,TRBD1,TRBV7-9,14,CASSLGQGRAEAFF,TGTGCCAGCAGCTTGGGACAGGGGAGGGCTGAAGCTTTCTTT
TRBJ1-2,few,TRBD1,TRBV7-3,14,CASSLNPGQGPSLF,TGTGCCAGCAGCTTAAACCCCGGACAGGGCCCGTCTCTCTTC
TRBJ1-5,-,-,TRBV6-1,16,CASSEVGASSNQPQHF,TGTGCCAGCAGTGAAGTTGGGGCTTCTAGCAATCAGCCCCAGCATTTT
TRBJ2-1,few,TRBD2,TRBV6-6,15,CASSFRGLDYNEQFF,TGTGCCAGCAGCTTCCGGGGACTAGACTACAATGAGCAGTTCTTC
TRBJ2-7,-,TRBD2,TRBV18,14,CASAGTSGSYEQYF,TGTGCCAGCGCCGGGACTAGCGGGAGTTACGAGCAGTACTTC
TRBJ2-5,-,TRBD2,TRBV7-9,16,CASSNLPRGGQETQYF,TGTGCCAGCAGCAATCTCCCCCGCGGGGGCCAAGAGACCCAGTACTTC
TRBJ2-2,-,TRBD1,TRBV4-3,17,CASSQTTGDPGTGELFF,TGCGCCAGCAGCCAAACGACAGGGGATCCAGGCACCGGGGAGCTGTTTTTT
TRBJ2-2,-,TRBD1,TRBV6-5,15,CASSYRTGATGELFF,TGTGCCAGCAGTTACCGGACAGGGGCTACCGGGGAGCTGTTTTTT
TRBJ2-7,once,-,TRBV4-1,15,CASSQDIGGSYEQYF,TGCGCCAGCAGCCAAGATATCGGAGGCTCCTACGAGCAGTACTTC
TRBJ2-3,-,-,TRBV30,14,CAWSAGRFTDTQYF,TGTGCCTGGAGTGCAGGGAGATTCACAGATACGCAGTATTTT
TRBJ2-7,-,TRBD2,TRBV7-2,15,CASSSSGTSVTEQYF,TGTGCCAGCAGCTCTTCCGGGACTAGCGTCACCGAGCAGTACTTC
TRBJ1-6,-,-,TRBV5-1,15,CASSLGDTLNSPLHF,TGCGCCAGCAGCTTGGGGGACACCCTTAATTCACCCCTCCACTTT
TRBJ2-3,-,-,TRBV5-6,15,CASSWGGVSTDTQYF,TGTGCCAGCAGCTGGGGCGGGGTGAGCACAGATACGCAGTATTTT
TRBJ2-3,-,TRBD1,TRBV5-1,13,CASSSTGIDTQYF,TGCGCCAGCAGCTCGACAGGGATAGATACGCAGTATTTT
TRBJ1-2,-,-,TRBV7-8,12,CASSLGVGGYTF,TGTGCCAGCAGCTTAGGGGTTGGGGGCTACACCTTC
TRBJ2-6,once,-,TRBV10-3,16,CAISSVPDSGANVLTF,TGTGCCATCAGTTCTGTCCCGGATTCTGGGGCCAACGTCCTGACTTTC
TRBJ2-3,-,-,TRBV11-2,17,CASSPNGGHPSTDTQYF,TGTGCCAGCAGCCCTAATGGCGGGCACCCTAGCACAGATACGCAGTATTTT
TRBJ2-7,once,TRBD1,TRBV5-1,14,CASSWGTGPYEQYF,TGCGCCAGCAGCTGGGGGACAGGGCCCTACGAGCAGTACTTC
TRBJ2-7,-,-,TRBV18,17,CASSPISGRGANYEQYF,TGTGCCAGCTCACCAATTTCGGGGAGAGGGGCCAACTACGAGCAGTACTTC
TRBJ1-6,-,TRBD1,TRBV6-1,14,CATGRQGEGSPLHF,TGTGCCACTGGTCGACAGGGGGAAGGATCACCCCTCCACTTT
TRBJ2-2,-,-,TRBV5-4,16,CASSLGGRADTGELFF,TGTGCCAGCAGCTTGGGGGGCAGGGCGGACACCGGGGAGCTGTTTTTT
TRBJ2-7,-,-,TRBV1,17,CTSSQSVDRDTSYEQYF,TGCACCAGCAGCCAATCAGTGGACAGGGATACTTCCTACGAGCAGTACTTC
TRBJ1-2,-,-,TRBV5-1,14,CASSLAPTNYGYTF,TGCGCCAGCAGCTTGGCCCCCACTAACTATGGCTACACCTTC
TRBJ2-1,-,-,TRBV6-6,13,CASSPGTPGEQFF,TGTGCCAGCAGCCCAGGAACGCCCGGTGAGCAGTTCTTC
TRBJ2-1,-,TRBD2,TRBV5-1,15,CASSLTSGTWDEQFF,TGCGCCAGCAGCCTTACTAGCGGGACCTGGGATGAGCAGTTCTTC
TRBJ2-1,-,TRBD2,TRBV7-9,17,CASSLWRPGRDVNEQFF,TGTGCCAGCAGCTTATGGAGGCCAGGGAGGGATGTTAATGAGCAGTTCTTC
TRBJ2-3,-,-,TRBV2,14,CASSQVVSTDTQYF,TGTGCCAGCAGTCAGGTCGTTAGCACAGATACGCAGTATTTT
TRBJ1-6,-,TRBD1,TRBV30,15,CASMTGGSYNSPLHF,TGTGCCTCTATGACAGGGGGCTCCTATAATTCACCCCTCCACTTT
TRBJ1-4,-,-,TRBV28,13,CASSLGGDEKLFF,TGTGCCAGCAGTTTAGGGGGGGACGAAAAACTGTTTTTT
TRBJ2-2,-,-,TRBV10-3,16,CAIKGTEALNTGELFF,TGTGCCATCAAAGGGACCGAAGCCCTCAACACCGGGGAGCTGTTTTTT
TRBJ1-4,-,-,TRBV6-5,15,CASSYSGPLKEKLFF,TGTGCCAGCAGTTACTCTGGACCGCTAAAGGAAAAACTGTTTTTT
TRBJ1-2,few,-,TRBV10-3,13,CAISAAVAYGYTF,TGTGCCATCAGTGCGGCGGTGGCCTATGGCTACACCTTC
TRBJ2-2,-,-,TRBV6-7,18,CASSYPPLGECRIGELFF,TGTGCCAGCAGTTATCCGCCCCTAGGGGAATGTAGGATCGGGGAGCTGTTTTTT
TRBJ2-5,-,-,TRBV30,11,CAYRAQETQYF,TGTGCCTACCGGGCCCAAGAGACCCAGTACTTC
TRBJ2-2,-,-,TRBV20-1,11,CSVGGTGELFF,TGCAGTGTCGGGGGCACCGGGGAGCTGTTTTTT
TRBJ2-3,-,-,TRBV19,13,CASSNLGSDTQYF,TGTGCCAGTAGCAACCTAGGGTCAGATACGCAGTATTTT
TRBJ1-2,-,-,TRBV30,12,CAWSSRGNGYTF,TGTGCCTGGAGTTCAAGGGGAAACGGCTACACCTTC
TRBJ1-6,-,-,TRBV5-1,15,CASSLGDIYNSPLHF,TGCGCCAGCAGCTTGGGGGATATTTATAATTCACCCCTCCACTTT
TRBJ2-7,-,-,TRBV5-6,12,CASSLAVGEQYF,TGTGCCAGCAGCTTGGCCGTGGGGGAGCAGTACTTC